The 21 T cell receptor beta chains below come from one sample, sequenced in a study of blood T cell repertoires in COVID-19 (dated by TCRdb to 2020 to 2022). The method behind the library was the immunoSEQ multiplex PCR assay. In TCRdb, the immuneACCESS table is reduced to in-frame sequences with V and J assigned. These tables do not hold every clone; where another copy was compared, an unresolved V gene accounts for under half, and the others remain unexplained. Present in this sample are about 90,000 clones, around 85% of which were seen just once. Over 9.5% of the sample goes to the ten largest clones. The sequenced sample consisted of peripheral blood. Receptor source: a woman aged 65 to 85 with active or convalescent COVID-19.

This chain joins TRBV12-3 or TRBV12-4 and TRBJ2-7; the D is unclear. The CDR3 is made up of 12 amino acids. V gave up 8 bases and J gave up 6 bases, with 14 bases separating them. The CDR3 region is CASGNKRIEQYF. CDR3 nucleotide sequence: TGTGCCAGCGGAAATAAGCGTATCGAGCAGTACTTC.

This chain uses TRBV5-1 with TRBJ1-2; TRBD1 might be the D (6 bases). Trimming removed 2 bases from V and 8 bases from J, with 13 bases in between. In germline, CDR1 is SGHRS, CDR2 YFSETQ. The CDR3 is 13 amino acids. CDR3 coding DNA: TGCGCCAGCAGCTTAGGACAGAGAAGCGGCTACACCTTC. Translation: CASSLGQRSGYTF.

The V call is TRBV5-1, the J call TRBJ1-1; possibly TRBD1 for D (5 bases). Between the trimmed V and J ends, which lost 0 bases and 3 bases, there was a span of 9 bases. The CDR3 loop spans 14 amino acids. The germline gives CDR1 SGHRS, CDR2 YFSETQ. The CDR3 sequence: CASSLAAGYTEAFF. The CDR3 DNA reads TGCGCCAGCAGCTTGGCCGCAGGGTACACTGAAGCTTTCTTT.

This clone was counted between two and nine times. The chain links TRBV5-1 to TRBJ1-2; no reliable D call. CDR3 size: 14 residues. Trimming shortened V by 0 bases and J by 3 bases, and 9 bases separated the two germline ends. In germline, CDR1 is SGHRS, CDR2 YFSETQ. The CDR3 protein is CASSLAGEYYGYTF. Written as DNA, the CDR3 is TGCGCCAGCAGCTTGGCCGGGGAGTACTATGGCTACACCTTC.

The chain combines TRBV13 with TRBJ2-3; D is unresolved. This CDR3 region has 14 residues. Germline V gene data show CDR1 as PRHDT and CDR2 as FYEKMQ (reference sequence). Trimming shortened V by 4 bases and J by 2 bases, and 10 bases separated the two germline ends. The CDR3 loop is CASSYYKSTDTQYF. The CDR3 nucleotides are TGTGCCAGCAGCTATTACAAATCCACAGATACGCAGTATTTT. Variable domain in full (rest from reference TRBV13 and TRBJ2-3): AAGVIQSPRHLIKEKRETATLKCYPIPRHDTVYWYQQGPGQDPQFLISFYEKMQSDKGSIPDRFSAQQFSDYHSELNMSSLELGDSALYFCASSYYKSTDTQYFGPGTRLTVL.

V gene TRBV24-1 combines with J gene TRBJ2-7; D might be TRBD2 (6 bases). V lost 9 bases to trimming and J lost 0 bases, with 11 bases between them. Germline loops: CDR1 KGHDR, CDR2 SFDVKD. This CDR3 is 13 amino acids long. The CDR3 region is CATAVGGSYEQYF. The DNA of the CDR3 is TGTGCCACCGCCGTCGGGGGCTCCTACGAGCAGTACTTC.

DNA of the CDR3: TGTGCCACCCAGGACAGTGGCTACGAGCAGTACTTC. It specifies CATQDSGYEQYF. The chain employs TRBV10-3 and TRBJ2-7, with D perhaps matching TRBD1 (6 bases). This CDR3 is built from 12 residues. The ends were cut back, 10 bases at V and 3 bases at J, with 13 bases in the middle. Germline V CDR1 and CDR2: ENHRY, SYGVKD.

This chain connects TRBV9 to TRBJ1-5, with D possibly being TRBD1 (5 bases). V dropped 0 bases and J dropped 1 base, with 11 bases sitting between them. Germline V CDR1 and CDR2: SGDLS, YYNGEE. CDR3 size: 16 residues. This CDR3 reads CASSVESRASNQPQHF. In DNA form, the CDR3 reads TGTGCCAGCAGCGTAGAATCCAGGGCAAGCAATCAGCCCCAGCATTTT.

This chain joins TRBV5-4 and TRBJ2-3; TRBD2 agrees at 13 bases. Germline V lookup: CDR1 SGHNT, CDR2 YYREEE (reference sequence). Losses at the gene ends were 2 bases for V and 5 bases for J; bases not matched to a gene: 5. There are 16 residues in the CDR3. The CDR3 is CASSFRTSGGGDTQYF. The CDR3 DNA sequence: TGTGCCAGCAGCTTCCGGACTAGCGGGGGAGGAGATACGCAGTATTTT.

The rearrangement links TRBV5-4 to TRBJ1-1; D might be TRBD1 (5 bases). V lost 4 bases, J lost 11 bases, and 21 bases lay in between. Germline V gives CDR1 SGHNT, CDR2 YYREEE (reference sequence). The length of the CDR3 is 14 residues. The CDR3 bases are TGTGCCAGCAGCGGCACCGGGACTGAGGCCCGCGCTTTCTTT. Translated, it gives CASSGTGTEARAFF.

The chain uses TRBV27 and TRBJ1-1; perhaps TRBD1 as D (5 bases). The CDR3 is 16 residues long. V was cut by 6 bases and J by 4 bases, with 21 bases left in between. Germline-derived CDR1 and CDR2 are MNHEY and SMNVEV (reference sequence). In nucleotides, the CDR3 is TGTGCCAGCAGATCTCTTCGTGGGGCGCCGGGCACTGAAGCTTTCTTT. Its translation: CASRSLRGAPGTEAFF.

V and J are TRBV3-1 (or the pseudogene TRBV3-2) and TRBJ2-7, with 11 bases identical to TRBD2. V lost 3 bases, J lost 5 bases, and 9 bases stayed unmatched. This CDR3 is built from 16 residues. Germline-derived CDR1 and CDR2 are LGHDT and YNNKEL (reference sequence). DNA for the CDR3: TGTGCCAGCAGCCAGTGGACTAGCGGGTCGGTCGACGAGCAGTACTTC. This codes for CASSQWTSGSVDEQYF.

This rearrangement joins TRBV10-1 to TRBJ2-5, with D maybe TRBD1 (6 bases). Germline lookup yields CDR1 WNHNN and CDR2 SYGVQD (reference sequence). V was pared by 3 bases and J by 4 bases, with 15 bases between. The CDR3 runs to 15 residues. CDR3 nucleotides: TGCGCCAGCAGTGACCAGGGGTCGAAGCGAGAGACCCAGTACTTC. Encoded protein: CASSDQGSKRETQYF.

The CDR3, as DNA: TGTGCCAGCAGCCCTGGACAGTATAATTCACCCCTCCACTTT. This sequence encodes CASSPGQYNSPLHF. V is TRBV11-2 and J is TRBJ1-6, with D perhaps matching TRBD1 (6 bases). CDR3 length equals 14 residues. The V gene lost 5 bases and the J gene lost 4 bases, with 9 bases spanning the gap. Germline CDR1 and CDR2: SGHAT and FQNNGV. The full variable domain, completed using reference TRBV11-2 and TRBJ1-6, is EAGVAQSPRYKIIEKRQSVAFWCNPISGHATLYWYQQILGQGPKLLIQFQNNGVVDDSQLPKDRFSAERLKGVDSTLKIQPAKLEDSAVYLCASSPGQYNSPLHFGNGTRLTVT.

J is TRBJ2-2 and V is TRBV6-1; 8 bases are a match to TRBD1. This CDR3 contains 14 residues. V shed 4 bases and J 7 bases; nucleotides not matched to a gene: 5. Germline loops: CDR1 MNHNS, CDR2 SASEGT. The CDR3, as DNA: TGTGCCAGCAGTGTGACAGGGGAAGTCGGGGAGCTGTTTTTT. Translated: CASSVTGEVGELFF.

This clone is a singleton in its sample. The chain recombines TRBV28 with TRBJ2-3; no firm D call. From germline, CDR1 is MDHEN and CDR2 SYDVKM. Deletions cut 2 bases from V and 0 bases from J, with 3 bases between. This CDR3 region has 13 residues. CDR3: CASSLRSTDTQYF. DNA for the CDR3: TGTGCCAGCAGTTTACGGAGCACAGATACGCAGTATTTT.

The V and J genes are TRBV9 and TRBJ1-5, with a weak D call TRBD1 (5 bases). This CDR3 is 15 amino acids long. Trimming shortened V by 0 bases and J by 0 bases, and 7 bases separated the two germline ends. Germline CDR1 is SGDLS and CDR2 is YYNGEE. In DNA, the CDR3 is TGTGCCAGCAGCGTAGGGGGGGATAGCAATCAGCCCCAGCATTTT. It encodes CASSVGGDSNQPQHF.

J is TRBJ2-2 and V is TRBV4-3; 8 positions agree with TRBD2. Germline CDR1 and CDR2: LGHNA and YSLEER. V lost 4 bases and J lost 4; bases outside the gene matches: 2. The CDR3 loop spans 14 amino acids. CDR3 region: CASSRGLGTGELFF. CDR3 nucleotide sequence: TGCGCCAGCAGCCGGGGACTAGGCACCGGGGAGCTGTTTTTT.

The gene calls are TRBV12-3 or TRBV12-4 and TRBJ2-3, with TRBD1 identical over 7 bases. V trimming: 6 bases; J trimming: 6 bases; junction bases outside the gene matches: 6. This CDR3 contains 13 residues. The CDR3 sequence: CASRRTGEDTQYF. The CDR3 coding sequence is TGTGCCAGCAGAAGAACAGGGGAGGATACGCAGTATTTT.

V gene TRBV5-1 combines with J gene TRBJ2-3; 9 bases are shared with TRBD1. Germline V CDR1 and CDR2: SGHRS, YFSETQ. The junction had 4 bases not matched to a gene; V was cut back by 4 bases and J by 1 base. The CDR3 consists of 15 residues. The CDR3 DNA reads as TGCGCCAGCAGCCGGGACAGGGTCGGCACAGATACGCAGTATTTT. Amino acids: CASSRDRVGTDTQYF. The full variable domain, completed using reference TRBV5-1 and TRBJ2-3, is KAGVTQTPRYLIKTRGQQVTLSCSPISGHRSVSWYQQTPGQGLQFLFEYFSETQRNKGNFPGRFSGRQFSNSRSEMNVSTLELGDSALYLCASSRDRVGTDTQYFGPGTRLTVL.

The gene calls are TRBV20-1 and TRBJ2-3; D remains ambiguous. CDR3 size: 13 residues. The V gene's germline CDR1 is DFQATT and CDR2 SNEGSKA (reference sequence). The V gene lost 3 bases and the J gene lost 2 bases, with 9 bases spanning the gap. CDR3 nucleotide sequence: TGCAGTGCTAGTTACATCCTCACAGATACGCAGTATTTT. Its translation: CSASYILTDTQYF.